This TCR beta chain was recovered during a study of T cells in Graves' hyperthyroidism and ophthalmopathy. Study-wide results and limits: Most thyroid-expanded clonotypes above 0.001 were also found in blood.

RNA transcripts provided the source from which TCR beta CDR3 regions were amplified. HTBI primers drove first-round RT-PCR of the TCR CDR3. One entry per CDR3 protein results from TCRdb running MiXCR on the multiplex PCR reads. The table shows under 450,000 distinct CDR3 sequences, with roughly 13% occurring only once. In the case of this clonotype: Antigen unknown.

Germline CDR1 and CDR2: SGHRS and YFSETQ. This CDR3 spans 15 amino acids. V lost 3 bases to trimming and J lost 5 bases, with 17 bases between them. The sample taken for sequencing was blood. J is TRBJ2-5 and V is TRBV5-1; D perhaps matches TRBD1 (6 bases). This receptor was taken from a man in his thirties or forties with Graves' hyperthyroidism that later progressed to Graves' ophthalmopathy. The CDR3 here is CASSSSAGVMETQYF. CDR3 sequence (DNA): TGCGCCAGCAGCTCGTCTGCAGGGGTTATGGAGACCCAGTACTTC.